The 5 T cell receptor beta chains listed next were all sequenced from one sample in a study of CD8 T cells in Susac syndrome. Random hexamers primed reverse transcription of roughly 0.45 to 1 ug RNA. TCRdb reanalysed the immunoSEQ multiplex PCR reads using MiXCR and keeps one entry per CDR3 protein. In the table there are about 190,000 distinct CDR3 sequences, approximately 94% of which are singletons. Material for sequencing was CD4+ T cells from PBMCs. The receptors shown here come from a human donor with Susac syndrome.

The chain recombines TRBV20-1 with TRBJ2-5; no firm D call. The CDR3 contains 14 residues. With 3 bases removed from V and 4 bases from J, the gap between germline ends came to 15 bases. The germline V gene encodes CDR1 DFQATT and CDR2 SNEGSKA (reference sequence). The CDR3 DNA follows: TGCAGTGCTAGGGGATCGGGTTCCGGAGAGACCCAGTACTTC. This translates into CSARGSGSGETQYF.

The CDR3 reads CASSQDKPGQGLGGPQHF. In DNA form, the CDR3 reads TGTGCCAGCAGCCAAGATAAGCCGGGACAGGGCCTCGGTGGGCCCCAGCATTTT. The chain recombines TRBV3-1 with TRBJ1-5; 9 bases map to TRBD1. The V segment lost 0 bases and the J segment 9 bases; nucleotides outside the gene matches: 15. The CDR3 runs 18 residues. Germline V gene sequence: CDR1 LGHDT, CDR2 YNNKEL (reference sequence).

The chain has TRBV9 and TRBJ2-3; perhaps TRBD2 as D (6 bases). This CDR3 contains 16 residues. The V gene's germline CDR1 is SGDLS and CDR2 YYNGEE. Trimming left V 1 base short and J 0 bases short, with 12 bases between. The CDR3 DNA reads as TGTGCCAGCAGCGTACTCCCCGGGAGCAGCACAGATACGCAGTATTTT. It specifies CASSVLPGSSTDTQYF.

This clonotype was observed once. The chain couples TRBV20-1 to TRBJ2-3; D might be TRBD2 (6 bases). Germline CDR1 and CDR2: DFQATT and SNEGSKA (reference sequence). The CDR3 extends over 13 amino acids. Trimming took 6 bases from V and 3 from J, leaving 13 bases between them. The CDR3 protein is CSAPPGGTDTQYF. CDR3 DNA: TGCAGTGCCCCCCCTGGAGGGACAGATACGCAGTATTTT.

The CDR3, as DNA: TGTGCCAGCAGCTTAACACAGGATACAAAAGCTTTCTTT. Its protein is CASSLTQDTKAFF. The V call is TRBV7-9, the J call TRBJ1-1, with D possibly matching TRBD1 (5 bases). Germline V gene data show CDR1 as SEHNR and CDR2 as FQNEAQ (reference sequence). The CDR3 has 13 amino acids. The ends were cut back, 2 bases at V and 9 bases at J, with 13 bases in the middle.